This T cell receptor beta chain comes out of a study of patients and donors after allogeneic stem cell transplantation (dated by TCRdb to 2018 to 2021). The protocol used for the library was RT-PCR. Sequencing took place on a NextSeq 550. TCRdb trimmed the raw reads at Q25, called clones with MiXCR and kept productive beta chains. Rows are combined by CDR3 protein, so each entry shows the most common genes and DNA. The sample table contains 28,000 or so distinct CDR3 sequences; only one count was recorded for over 6.5% of them. Together, the top ten hold just under 35% of the sample. The CDR3, from cysteine to phenylalanine, totals 16 residues. Only the CDR3 region is kept as DNA, spanning 48 bases read in frame from base 1. Trimming leaves V shorter by 1 base and J shorter by 7 bases, with the junction holding 10 bases beyond the gene matches. Per the germline V gene (reference sequence), SEHNR is the CDR1 and FQNEAQ is the CDR2.

With respect to this clonotype: It lacks a known antigen. The record has no base qualities; no much larger clone is one base away.

The receptor's source is a human donor who was either an allogeneic HSCT recipient or a stem cell or donor lymphocyte infusion donor (not recorded which). It is not recorded whose cells these are; they may come from a transplant donor. Source material: blood, either unsorted or a sorted T cell fraction (not recorded which). The chain is made from TRBV7-9 and TRBJ2-7, and 10 bases in between align with TRBD2. The CDR3 region reads CASSLVSGRGQGEQYF. The base sequence is TGTGCCAGCAGCTTAGTGAGCGGGAGGGGGCAAGGGGAGCAGTACTTC.